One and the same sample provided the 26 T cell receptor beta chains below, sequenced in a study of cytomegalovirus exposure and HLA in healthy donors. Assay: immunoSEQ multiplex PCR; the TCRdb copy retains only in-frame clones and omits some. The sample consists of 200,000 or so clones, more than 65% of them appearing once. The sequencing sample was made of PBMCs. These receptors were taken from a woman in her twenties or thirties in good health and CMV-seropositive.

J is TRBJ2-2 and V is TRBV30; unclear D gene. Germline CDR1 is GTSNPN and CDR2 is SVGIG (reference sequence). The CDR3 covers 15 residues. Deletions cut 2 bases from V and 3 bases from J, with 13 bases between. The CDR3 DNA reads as TGTGCCTGGAGTTCAATGCCCCCAGACACCGGGGAGCTGTTTTTT. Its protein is CAWSSMPPDTGELFF.

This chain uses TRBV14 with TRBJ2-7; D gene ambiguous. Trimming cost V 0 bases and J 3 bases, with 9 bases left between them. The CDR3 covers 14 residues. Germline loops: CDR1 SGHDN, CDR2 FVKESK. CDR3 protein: CASSQDVPGYEQYF. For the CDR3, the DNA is TGTGCCAGCAGCCAAGACGTCCCGGGCTACGAGCAGTACTTC.

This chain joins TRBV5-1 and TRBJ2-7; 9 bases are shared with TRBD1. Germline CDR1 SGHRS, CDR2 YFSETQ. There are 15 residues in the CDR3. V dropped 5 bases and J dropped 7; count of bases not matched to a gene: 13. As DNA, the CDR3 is TGCGCCAGCAGGCCAGGGACAGGGAGTCTGGTAGAGCAGTACTTC. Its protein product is CASRPGTGSLVEQYF. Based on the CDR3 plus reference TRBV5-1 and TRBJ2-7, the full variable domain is KAGVTQTPRYLIKTRGQQVTLSCSPISGHRSVSWYQQTPGQGLQFLFEYFSETQRNKGNFPGRFSGRQFSNSRSEMNVSTLELGDSALYLCASRPGTGSLVEQYFGPGTRLTVT.

In DNA form, the CDR3 reads TGTGCCATCAGTCGGGCGGGAGGGCCTAACAATGAGCAGTTCTTC. Its translation is CAISRAGGPNNEQFF. This rearrangement joins TRBV10-3 to TRBJ2-1; 9 nucleotides align to TRBD2. The germline gives CDR1 ENHRY, CDR2 SYGVKD. This CDR3 comprises 15 residues. J lost 5 bases, V lost 5 bases, and 7 bases had no gene match.

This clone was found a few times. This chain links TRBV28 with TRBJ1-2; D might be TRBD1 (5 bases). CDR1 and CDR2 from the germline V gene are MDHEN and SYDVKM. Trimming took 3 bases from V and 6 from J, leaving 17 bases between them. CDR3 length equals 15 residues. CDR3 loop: CASSFSGRALNGYTF. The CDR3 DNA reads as TGTGCCAGCAGTTTTTCGGGCAGGGCTCTTAATGGCTACACCTTC.

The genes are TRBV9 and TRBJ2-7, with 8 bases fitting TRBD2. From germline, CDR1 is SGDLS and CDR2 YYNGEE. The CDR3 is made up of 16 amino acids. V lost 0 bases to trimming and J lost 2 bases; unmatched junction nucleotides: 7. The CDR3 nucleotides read TGTGCCAGCAGCGTAGCTCGAATAGCGGGAACCTACGAGCAGTACTTC. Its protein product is CASSVARIAGTYEQYF.

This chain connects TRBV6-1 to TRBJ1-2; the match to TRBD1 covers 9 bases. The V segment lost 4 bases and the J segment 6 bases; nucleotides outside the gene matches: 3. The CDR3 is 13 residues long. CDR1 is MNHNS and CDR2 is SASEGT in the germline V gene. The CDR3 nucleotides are TGTGCCAGCAGTGTACAGGGGGCGGATGGCTACACCTTC. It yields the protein CASSVQGADGYTF.

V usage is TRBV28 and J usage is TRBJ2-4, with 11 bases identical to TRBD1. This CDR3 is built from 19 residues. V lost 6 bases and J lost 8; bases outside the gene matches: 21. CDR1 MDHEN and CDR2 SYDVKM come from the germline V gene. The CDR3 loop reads CASRTTGQGGPRGWYIQYF. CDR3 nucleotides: TGTGCCAGCAGGACCACGGGACAGGGGGGCCCAAGGGGGTGGTACATTCAGTACTTC. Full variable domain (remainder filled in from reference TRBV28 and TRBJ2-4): DVKVTQSSRYLVKRTGEKVFLECVQDMDHENMFWYRQDPGLGLRLIYFSYDVKMKEKGDIPEGYSVSREKKERFSLILESASTNQTSMYLCASRTTGQGGPRGWYIQYFGAGTRLSVL.

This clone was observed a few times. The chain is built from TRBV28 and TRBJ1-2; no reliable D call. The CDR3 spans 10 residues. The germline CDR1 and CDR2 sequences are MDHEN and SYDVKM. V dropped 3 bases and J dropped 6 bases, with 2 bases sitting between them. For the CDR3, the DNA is TGTGCCAGCAGTTTTAATGGCTACACCTTC. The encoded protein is CASSFNGYTF.

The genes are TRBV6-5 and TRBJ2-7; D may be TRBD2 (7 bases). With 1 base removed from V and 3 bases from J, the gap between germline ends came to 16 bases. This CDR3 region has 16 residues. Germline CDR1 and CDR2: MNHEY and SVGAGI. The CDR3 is CASSYLRTAGNYEQYF. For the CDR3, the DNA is TGTGCCAGCAGTTACTTAAGGACAGCGGGGAACTACGAGCAGTACTTC.

The CDR3 bases are TGTGCCAGCAGCCTGGGGACAGAATTAACTGGGGCCAACGTCCTGACTTTC. Translation: CASSLGTELTGANVLTF. The chain links TRBV25-1 to TRBJ2-6; 7 nucleotides agree with TRBD1. Germline lookup yields CDR1 MGHDK and CDR2 SYGVNS. This CDR3 comprises 17 residues. V shed 6 bases and J 2 bases; nucleotides not matched to a gene: 10.

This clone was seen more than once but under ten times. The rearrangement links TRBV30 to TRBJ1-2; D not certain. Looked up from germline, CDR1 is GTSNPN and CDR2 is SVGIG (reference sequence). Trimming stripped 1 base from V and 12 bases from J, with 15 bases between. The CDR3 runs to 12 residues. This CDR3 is CAWSAWGVGHTF. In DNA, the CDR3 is TGTGCCTGGAGTGCCTGGGGAGTGGGTCACACCTTC.

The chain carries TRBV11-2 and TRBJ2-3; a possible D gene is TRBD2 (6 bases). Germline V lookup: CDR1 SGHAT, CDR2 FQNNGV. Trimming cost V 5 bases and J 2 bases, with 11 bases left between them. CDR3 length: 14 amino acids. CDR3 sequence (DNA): TGTGCCAGCAGCCCCGAGGGACTCACAGATACGCAGTATTTT. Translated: CASSPEGLTDTQYF.

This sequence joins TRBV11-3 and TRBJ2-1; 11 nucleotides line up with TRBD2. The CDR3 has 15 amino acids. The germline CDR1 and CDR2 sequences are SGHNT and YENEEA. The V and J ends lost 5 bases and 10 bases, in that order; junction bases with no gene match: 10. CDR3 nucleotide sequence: TGTGCCAGCAGCGCGGGACTAGCGGTCCCTCGGGAGCAGTTCTTC. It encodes CASSAGLAVPREQFF.

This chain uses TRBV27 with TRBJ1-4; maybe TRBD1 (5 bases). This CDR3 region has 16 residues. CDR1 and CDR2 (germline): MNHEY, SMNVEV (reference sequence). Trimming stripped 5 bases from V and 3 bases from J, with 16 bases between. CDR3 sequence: CASSPLGPPANEKLFF. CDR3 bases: TGTGCCAGCAGTCCCCTGGGGCCGCCGGCTAATGAAAAACTGTTTTTT.

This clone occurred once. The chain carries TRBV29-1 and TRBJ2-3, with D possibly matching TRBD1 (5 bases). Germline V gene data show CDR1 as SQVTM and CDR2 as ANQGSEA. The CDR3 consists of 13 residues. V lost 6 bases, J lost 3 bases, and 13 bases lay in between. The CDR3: CSVKGVGTDTQYF. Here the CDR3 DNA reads TGCAGCGTCAAAGGGGTGGGAACAGATACGCAGTATTTT.

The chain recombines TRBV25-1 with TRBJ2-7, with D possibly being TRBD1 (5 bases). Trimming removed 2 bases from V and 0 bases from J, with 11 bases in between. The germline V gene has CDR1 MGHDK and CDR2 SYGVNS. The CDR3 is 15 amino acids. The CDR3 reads CASSEVGRASYEQYF. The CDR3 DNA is TGTGCCAGCAGTGAAGTGGGCAGGGCCTCCTACGAGCAGTACTTC.

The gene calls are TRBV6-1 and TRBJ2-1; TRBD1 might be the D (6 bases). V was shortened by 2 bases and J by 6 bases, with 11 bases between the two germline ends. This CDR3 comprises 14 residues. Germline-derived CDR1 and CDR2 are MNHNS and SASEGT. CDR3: CASSERARGNEQFF. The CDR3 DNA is TGTGCCAGCAGTGAACGGGCCAGGGGCAATGAGCAGTTCTTC.

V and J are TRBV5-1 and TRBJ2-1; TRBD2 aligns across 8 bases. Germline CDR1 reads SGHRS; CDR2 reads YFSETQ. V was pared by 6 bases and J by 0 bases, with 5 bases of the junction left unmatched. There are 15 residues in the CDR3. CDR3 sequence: CASTLAGFSYNEQFF. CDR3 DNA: TGCGCCAGCACATTAGCGGGATTCTCCTACAATGAGCAGTTCTTC. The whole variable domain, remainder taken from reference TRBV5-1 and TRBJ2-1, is KAGVTQTPRYLIKTRGQQVTLSCSPISGHRSVSWYQQTPGQGLQFLFEYFSETQRNKGNFPGRFSGRQFSNSRSEMNVSTLELGDSALYLCASTLAGFSYNEQFFGPGTRLTVL.

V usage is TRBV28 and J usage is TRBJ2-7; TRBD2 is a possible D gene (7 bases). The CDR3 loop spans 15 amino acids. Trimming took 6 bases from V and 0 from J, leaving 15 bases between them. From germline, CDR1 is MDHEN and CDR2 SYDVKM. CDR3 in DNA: TGTGCCAGCAGGATGGGGGGGCCGAGCTCCTACGAGCAGTACTTC. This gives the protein CASRMGGPSSYEQYF.

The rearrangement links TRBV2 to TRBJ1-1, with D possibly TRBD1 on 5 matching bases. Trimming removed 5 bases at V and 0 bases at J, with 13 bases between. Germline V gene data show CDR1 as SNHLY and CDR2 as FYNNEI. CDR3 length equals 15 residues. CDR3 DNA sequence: TGTGCCAGCAGTTTAGGACACTTCATGAACACTGAAGCTTTCTTT. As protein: CASSLGHFMNTEAFF.

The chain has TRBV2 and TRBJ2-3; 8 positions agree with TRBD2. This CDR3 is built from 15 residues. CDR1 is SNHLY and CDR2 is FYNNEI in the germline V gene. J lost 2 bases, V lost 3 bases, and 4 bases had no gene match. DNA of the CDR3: TGTGCCAGCAGTGAGGGACTAGACATCACAGATACGCAGTATTTT. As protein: CASSEGLDITDTQYF.

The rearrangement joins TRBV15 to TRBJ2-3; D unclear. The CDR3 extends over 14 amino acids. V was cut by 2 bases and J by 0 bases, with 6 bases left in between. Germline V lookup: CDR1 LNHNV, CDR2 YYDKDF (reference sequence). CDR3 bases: TGTGCCACCAGCAGAAGTCGGAGCACAGATACGCAGTATTTT. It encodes CATSRSRSTDTQYF.

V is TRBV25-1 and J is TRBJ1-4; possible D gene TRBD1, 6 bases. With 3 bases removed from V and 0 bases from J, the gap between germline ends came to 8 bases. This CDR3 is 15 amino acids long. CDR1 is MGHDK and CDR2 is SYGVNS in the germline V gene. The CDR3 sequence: CASSDRGATNEKLFF. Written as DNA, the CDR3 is TGTGCCAGCAGTGACAGGGGAGCAACTAATGAAAAACTGTTTTTT.

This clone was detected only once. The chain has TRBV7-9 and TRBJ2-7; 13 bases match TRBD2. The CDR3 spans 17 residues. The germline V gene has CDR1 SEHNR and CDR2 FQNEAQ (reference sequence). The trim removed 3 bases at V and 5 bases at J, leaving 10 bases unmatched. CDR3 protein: CASSFPLAGGPLNEQYF. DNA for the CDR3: TGTGCCAGCAGCTTTCCACTAGCGGGAGGGCCTCTTAACGAGCAGTACTTC.

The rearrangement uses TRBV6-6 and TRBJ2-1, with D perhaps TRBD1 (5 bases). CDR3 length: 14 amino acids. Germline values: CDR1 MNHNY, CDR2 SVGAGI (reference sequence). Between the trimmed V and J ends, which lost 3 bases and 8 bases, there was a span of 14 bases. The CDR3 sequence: CASSYQGGPHEQFF. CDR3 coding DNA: TGTGCCAGCAGTTATCAGGGTGGACCCCATGAGCAGTTCTTC.